This entry lists 5 T cell receptor beta chains sequenced from one sample in a study of OX40 agonist ivuxolimab in advanced cancers. Libraries were prepared by immunoSEQ multiplex PCR; TCRdb keeps only in-frame clonotypes and omits some of them. In the table there are about 70,000 clones, about 86% of which are singletons. The material sequenced was CD4+ or CD8+ T cells sorted from blood, taken in a trial of the OX40 agonist ivuxolimab. These receptors originate from an adult with an advanced solid tumor such as melanoma, head and neck, liver or kidney cancer.

This clone showed up just a few times. This chain links TRBV7-2 with TRBJ2-3; 12 positions match TRBD2. This CDR3 is 14 amino acids long. CDR1 is SGHTA, CDR2 FQGNSA, per germline. The ends lost 3 bases at V and 7 bases at J; junction bases unmatched: 2. The CDR3: CASSLGLAGNTQYF. The CDR3, as DNA: TGTGCCAGCAGCTTGGGACTAGCGGGCAATACGCAGTATTTT. Full variable domain (rest looked up from reference TRBV7-2 and TRBJ2-3): GAGVSQSPSNKVTEKGKDVELRCDPISGHTALYWYRQSLGQGLEFLIYFQGNSAPDKSGLPSDRFSAERTGGSVSTLTIQRTQQEDSAVYLCASSLGLAGNTQYFGPGTRLTVL.

V and J are TRBV2 and TRBJ2-3; D might be TRBD1 (5 bases). Trimming pared 4 bases from V and 2 bases from J, leaving 16 bases between. Germline V lookup: CDR1 SNHLY, CDR2 FYNNEI. The CDR3 contains 16 residues. The CDR3 reads CASSVALGENTDTQYF. The CDR3 nucleotides are TGTGCCAGCAGTGTAGCCCTAGGGGAAAACACAGATACGCAGTATTTT.

The rearrangement links TRBV4-1 to TRBJ2-7; maybe TRBD1 (5 bases). The CDR3 is 12 residues long. V lost 0 bases and J 6 bases, leaving 6 bases between the germline ends. CDR1 is MGHRA, CDR2 YSYEKL, per germline. The CDR3 reads CASSQEGVEQYF. The DNA for the CDR3 is TGCGCCAGCAGCCAAGAAGGGGTCGAGCAGTACTTC.

V and J are TRBV7-9 and TRBJ2-3, with 8 positions matching TRBD2. This CDR3 spans 15 amino acids. CDR1 and CDR2 (germline): SEHNR, FQNEAQ (reference sequence). Trimming removed 6 bases from V and 2 bases from J; junction bases left unmatched: 7. The CDR3 DNA reads as TGTGCCAGCAGGACGGGGGGGGCCCCCACAGATACGCAGTATTTT. Translated, it gives CASRTGGAPTDTQYF.

The V call is TRBV4-2, the J call TRBJ1-4, with unresolved D. The V and J ends lost 0 bases and 8 bases respectively, with 19 bases between them. Germline V lookup: CDR1 LGHNA, CDR2 YNFKEQ. CDR3 length: 17 amino acids. CDR3 nucleotides: TGTGCCAGCAGCCAAGATGCGGTGGCTCGCCCGGGGGAAAAACTGTTTTTT. It is translated as CASSQDAVARPGEKLFF.